The present entry profiles one T cell receptor (beta chain) with its context. Its cognate antigen is unknown. These data are taken from a study of radiotherapy plus CTLA-4 blockade in lung cancer. On the study more broadly: Among patients, under 20% showed objective responses, and around 30% had disease control.

Study-level points and caveats: There was expansion of tumor-derived TCR clones in blood after radiotherapy plus ipilimumab.

V trimming: 3 bases; J trimming: 6 bases; junction bases outside the gene matches: 4. The CDR3 consists of 13 residues. Germline CDR1 MNHEY, CDR2 SVGAGI. Profiling relied on immunoSEQ multiplex PCR, and the TCRdb table lists in-frame clones only, not all of them. The top ten clones hold about a quarter of a sample with roughly 42,000 clones, more than 75% of them seen once. The origin of this receptor is a human donor with non-small cell lung cancer that progressed on radiotherapy plus ipilimumab. This specimen was peripheral blood, taken from a patient treated with radiotherapy plus ipilimumab. The rearrangement uses TRBV6-5 and TRBJ2-7, with 8 bases lining up with TRBD2. The CDR3 sequence is CASSYREGLEQYF. In DNA form, the CDR3 reads TGTGCCAGCAGTTATCGGGAGGGGCTCGAGCAGTACTTC.